These 26 T cell receptor beta chains came from one sample sequenced in a study of beta chain features in type 1 diabetes. The whole isolated RNA underwent reverse transcription, so sequencing captured expressed TCRB transcripts. The method was immunoSEQ multiplex PCR; TCRdb's version includes in-frame clones alone and lacks a portion of them. The data contain roughly 300,000 clones, approximately 8.2% of them singletons. The sequenced material came from central memory CD4+ T cells from blood. The receptors here all came from a young woman in good health.

Only a few counts were recorded for this clone. The genes are TRBV7-2 and TRBJ2-1, with no clear D. This CDR3 comprises 14 residues. Trimming stripped 1 base from V and 3 bases from J, with 7 bases between. Germline V gene data show CDR1 as SGHTA and CDR2 as FQGNSA. CDR3 coding DNA: TGTGCCAGCAGCTTAGACGGATACTACAATGAGCAGTTCTTC. As protein: CASSLDGYYNEQFF.

This clone was seen a few times. This chain links TRBV25-1 with TRBJ2-7; the match to TRBD1 covers 7 bases. Germline V gives CDR1 MGHDK, CDR2 SYGVNS. The CDR3 covers 14 residues. The V and J ends lost 6 bases and 1 base, in that order; junction bases with no gene match: 6. Written as DNA, the CDR3 is TGTGCCAGCAGACGGACAGGTCTTTCCTACGAGCAGTACTTC. This gives the protein CASRRTGLSYEQYF.

Details on this clone: Additional DNA sequences in this sample encode the identical CDR3. The genes are TRBV10-1 and TRBJ2-7; D possibly corresponds to TRBD1 (6 bases). From germline, CDR1 is WNHNN and CDR2 SYGVQD (reference sequence). The CDR3 is 13 residues long. V was pared by 2 bases and J by 3 bases, with 8 bases between. DNA of the CDR3: TGCGCCAGCAGTGAGATAGGGGGCTACGAGCAGTACTTC. This gives the protein CASSEIGGYEQYF.

This clone was seen a few times. V gene TRBV7-9 combines with J gene TRBJ2-7; 7 nucleotides line up with TRBD1. The germline V gene encodes CDR1 SEHNR and CDR2 FQNEAQ (reference sequence). Losses at the gene ends were 1 base for V and 1 base for J; bases not matched to a gene: 4. CDR3 length: 15 amino acids. The CDR3 sequence: CASSLGRTGSYEQYF. The CDR3 coding sequence is TGTGCCAGCAGCTTAGGCAGGACAGGTTCCTACGAGCAGTACTTC.

There are a few counts of this clone. The CDR3 DNA is TGTGCCAGCAGCCCAAGATCTAGCGGAGCTCCTTACGAGCAGTACTTC. Protein: CASSPRSSGAPYEQYF. The gene calls are TRBV7-2 and TRBJ2-7; 7 nucleotides align to TRBD2. Trimming cost V 5 bases and J 4 bases; bases outside gene matches: 14. Germline CDR1 reads SGHTA; CDR2 reads FQGNSA. The length of the CDR3 is 16 residues.

This chain links TRBV5-5 with TRBJ2-1; the match to TRBD2 covers 11 bases. Germline V gives CDR1 SGHKS, CDR2 YYEKEE (reference sequence). The CDR3 covers 15 residues. V shed 4 bases and J 8 bases; nucleotides not matched to a gene: 8. The CDR3 nucleotides read TGTGCCAGCAGCGCTTACTTAGCGGGAGGGGATGAGCAGTTCTTC. It codes for CASSAYLAGGDEQFF.

This clone came up a few times. DNA for the CDR3: TGTGCCAGCTCACCGGCTAGGACAACATCGTTCTCCGGGGAGCTGTTTTTT. Encoded protein: CASSPARTTSFSGELFF. The V gene is TRBV18, the J gene TRBJ2-2; D is perhaps TRBD1 (5 bases). The CDR3 extends over 17 amino acids. Per the germline V gene, CDR1 is KGHSH and CDR2 is LQKENI. V was clipped by 3 bases and J by 6 bases, with 20 bases between them.

In its sample, this clone was seen a few times. The V gene is TRBV28, the J gene TRBJ2-2; the D gene is possibly TRBD2 (6 bases). The CDR3 has 15 amino acids. V was cut by 4 bases and J by 5 bases, with 14 bases left in between. Germline CDR1 and CDR2: MDHEN and SYDVKM. The CDR3 loop is CASSSEGSGTGELFF. DNA for the CDR3: TGTGCCAGCAGTTCGGAGGGTTCTGGGACCGGGGAGCTGTTTTTT.

This clone was seen a handful of times. The chain carries TRBV5-5 and TRBJ2-5; 9 bases map to TRBD1. V was clipped by 4 bases and J by 3 bases; unmatched bases: 4. The germline gives CDR1 SGHKS, CDR2 YYEKEE (reference sequence). The CDR3 has 14 amino acids. The DNA for the CDR3 is TGTGCCAGCAGCGCCCGGACAGGGGAAGAGACCCAGTACTTC. It is translated as CASSARTGEETQYF.

This clone was recorded a few times. V is TRBV29-1 and J is TRBJ2-1; 13 bases agree with TRBD2. The V and J ends lost 4 bases and 0 bases, in that order; junction bases with no gene match: 6. Per the germline V gene, CDR1 is SQVTM and CDR2 is ANQGSEA. The CDR3 loop spans 17 amino acids. The CDR3 loop is CSVAGTSGAHSYNEQFF. For the CDR3, the DNA is TGCAGCGTTGCCGGGACTAGCGGGGCCCACTCCTACAATGAGCAGTTCTTC.

This chain uses TRBV28 with TRBJ2-2; 8 bases line up with TRBD2. This CDR3 has 16 residues. Germline CDR1 MDHEN, CDR2 SYDVKM. With V trimmed by 6 bases and J by 5 bases, 11 bases remained unmatched. CDR3 DNA: TGTGCCAGCAGATTTCTCTGGCGGGAGGAGACCGGGGAGCTGTTTTTT. Its protein is CASRFLWREETGELFF. Full variable domain (missing parts from reference TRBV28 and TRBJ2-2): DVKVTQSSRYLVKRTGEKVFLECVQDMDHENMFWYRQDPGLGLRLIYFSYDVKMKEKGDIPEGYSVSREKKERFSLILESASTNQTSMYLCASRFLWREETGELFFGEGSRLTVL.

This clone has more than one count but fewer than ten. The genes are TRBV6-5 and TRBJ2-5, with 8 bases that match TRBD2. The germline gives CDR1 MNHEY, CDR2 SVGAGI. Trimming took 5 bases from V and 5 from J; bases not matched to a gene: 7. The CDR3 has 14 residues. CDR3 residues: CASSTLAGYETQYF. CDR3 nucleotides: TGTGCCAGCAGTACCCTAGCGGGCTATGAGACCCAGTACTTC.

The J gene is TRBJ1-2, the V gene TRBV7-8; possible D gene TRBD1, 6 bases. Trimming took 2 bases from V and 4 from J, leaving 8 bases between them. This CDR3 comprises 13 residues. Looked up from germline, CDR1 is SGHVS and CDR2 is FQNEAQ. DNA of the CDR3: TGTGCCAGCAGCTTAATCAGGGGCTATGGCTACACCTTC. This encodes CASSLIRGYGYTF.

The chain uses TRBV23-1 and TRBJ2-7; 8 bases map to TRBD2. TRBV23-1 is identified as an open reading frame with a role that is uncertain. V lost 2 bases, J lost 1 base, and 19 bases stayed unmatched. The CDR3 consists of 20 residues. Here the CDR3 reads CASSQTPAGGRPPKSYEQYF. DNA of the CDR3: TGCGCCAGCAGTCAAACCCCAGCTGGCGGGAGGCCGCCGAAATCCTACGAGCAGTACTTC.

This clone appeared a few times. The same CDR3 also results from other DNA sequences found in this sample. V and J are TRBV7-2 and TRBJ1-2; D perhaps matches TRBD1 (5 bases). The CDR3 loop spans 12 amino acids. With 5 bases removed from V and 6 bases from J, the gap between germline ends came to 10 bases. Germline values: CDR1 SGHTA, CDR2 FQGNSA. In DNA form, the CDR3 reads TGTGCCAGCAGCCTAGACAGAAATGGCTACACCTTC. This codes for CASSLDRNGYTF.

This clone was seen more than once but under ten times. The chain uses TRBV28 and TRBJ2-6; perhaps TRBD1 as D (5 bases). V gave up 5 bases and J gave up 2 bases, with 13 bases separating them. Germline V gene lookup returns CDR1 MDHEN and CDR2 SYDVKM. The CDR3 is 16 residues long. In DNA, the CDR3 is TGTGCCAGCAGTCGCAGGGTGGTTGCTGGGGCCAACGTCCTGACTTTC. It specifies CASSRRVVAGANVLTF.

This clone was seen a handful of times. The chain carries TRBV7-2 and TRBJ2-1; 10 nucleotides match TRBD2. Germline lookup yields CDR1 SGHTA and CDR2 FQGNSA. The ends lost 2 bases at V and 6 bases at J; junction bases unmatched: 1. This CDR3 is built from 14 residues. CDR3 coding DNA: TGTGCCAGCAGCTTACTAGCGGGAGTCAATGAGCAGTTCTTC. Translating it yields CASSLLAGVNEQFF.

In this sample, this clone turned up many times. The chain links TRBV7-2 to TRBJ2-2, with a tentative D call TRBD2 (5 bases). Germline V gene data show CDR1 as SGHTA and CDR2 as FQGNSA. The ends were cut back, 9 bases at V and 5 bases at J, with 16 bases in the middle. CDR3 length: 14 residues. The CDR3 sequence is CASQVQEVTGELFF. The CDR3 DNA follows: TGTGCCAGTCAGGTTCAGGAGGTTACCGGGGAGCTGTTTTTT.

In this sample, this clone turned up a few times. The chain combines TRBV5-4 with TRBJ2-1, with TRBD2 identical over 7 bases. V lost 2 bases and J lost 3; bases outside the gene matches: 5. Germline lookup yields CDR1 SGHNT and CDR2 YYREEE (reference sequence). The CDR3 loop spans 15 amino acids. CDR3 in DNA: TGTGCCAGCAGCTTCGGGGGGACTAACTACAATGAGCAGTTCTTC. It encodes CASSFGGTNYNEQFF. The full variable domain, its missing parts supplied by reference TRBV5-4 and TRBJ2-1, is ETGVTQSPTHLIKTRGQQVTLRCSSQSGHNTVSWYQQALGQGPQFIFQYYREEENGRGNFPPRFSGLQFPNYSSELNVNALELDDSALYLCASSFGGTNYNEQFFGPGTRLTVL.

V is TRBV10-3 and J is TRBJ2-1; 9 nucleotides line up with TRBD2. The V gene's germline CDR1 is ENHRY and CDR2 SYGVKD. J lost 5 bases, V lost 4 bases, and 9 bases had no gene match. CDR3 length equals 16 residues. CDR3 nucleotide sequence: TGTGCCATCAGTGGTCAGGTAGCGGGAGCCAACAATGAGCAGTTCTTC. It is translated as CAISGQVAGANNEQFF.

This clone has only a few counts. The chain employs TRBV5-4 and TRBJ1-1; D gene ambiguous. Germline-derived CDR1 and CDR2 are SGHNT and YYREEE (reference sequence). Trimming took off 4 bases at V and 1 base at J, with 2 bases between the two ends. This CDR3 has 11 amino acids. The CDR3 is CASSRNTEAFF. The CDR3 DNA sequence: TGTGCCAGCAGCCGGAACACTGAAGCTTTCTTT.

V and J are TRBV28 and TRBJ2-7; D is tentatively TRBD1 or TRBD2 (5 bases each). The CDR3 length is 15 residues. Per the germline V gene, CDR1 is MDHEN and CDR2 is SYDVKM. Trimming pared 6 bases from V and 1 base from J, leaving 16 bases between. The CDR3, as DNA: TGTGCCAGCAGCCCGTCCCCCGGGACGTCCTACGAGCAGTACTTC. It is translated as CASSPSPGTSYEQYF.

This chain links TRBV9 with TRBJ1-3, with 9 nucleotides matching TRBD1. This CDR3 is built from 18 residues. Germline V gives CDR1 SGDLS, CDR2 YYNGEE. V shed 0 bases, J shed 3 bases, and the junction held 10 bases outside the gene matches. DNA for the CDR3: TGTGCCAGCAGCGTAGCTGGGACAGGGTTATCCGGTGGAAACACCATATATTTT. It codes for CASSVAGTGLSGGNTIYF.

The chain is built from TRBV9 and TRBJ1-2; possibly TRBD1 for D (6 bases). The V gene's germline CDR1 is SGDLS and CDR2 YYNGEE. This CDR3 spans 16 amino acids. The V end was cut by 4 bases, the J end by 1 base, with 17 bases between. CDR3 DNA: TGTGCCAGCAGCTCCCGGGACACCATCCTTAACTATGGCTACACCTTC. Its protein product is CASSSRDTILNYGYTF.

CDR3: CASSDRDATNEKLFF. The CDR3 DNA reads TGTGCCAGCAGCGACAGGGACGCAACTAATGAAAAACTGTTTTTT. The V gene is TRBV2, the J gene TRBJ1-4; 7 bases align to TRBD1. The CDR3 spans 15 residues. The germline gives CDR1 SNHLY, CDR2 FYNNEI. The ends lost 6 bases at V and 0 bases at J; junction bases unmatched: 4.

This chain links TRBV18 with TRBJ2-1; 10 bases are shared with TRBD2. The CDR3 is 14 amino acids. Germline-derived CDR1 and CDR2 are KGHSH and LQKENI. V trimming: 4 bases; J trimming: 10 bases; junction bases outside the gene matches: 7. The chain's CDR3 is CASSLSGRAEEQFF. The CDR3 region has the DNA TGTGCCAGCTCACTCAGCGGGAGGGCCGAAGAGCAGTTCTTC.